This TCR beta chain came from a study of shared clonotypes between healthy human individuals. General observations from the study: Shared across four donors were around 5% of the naive CD4 clonotypes.

TCRdb's copy holds only in-frame clones and misses some; the assay was immunoSEQ multiplex PCR. The sample lists 2 million to 2.5 million clones, roughly 95% occurring once. With respect to this clone: The antigen is undetermined.

The CDR3 has 15 residues. V dropped 1 base and J dropped 6; count of bases not matched to a gene: 6. Germline lookup yields CDR1 SEHNR and CDR2 FQNEAQ (reference sequence). This clonotype was obtained from a man aged 18 to 30 in good health. What was sequenced was naive CD4+ T cells sorted from blood. Indicated subset: CD45RA+ positively selected. V is TRBV7-9 and J is TRBJ1-1, with 9 bases identical to TRBD1. The CDR3 loop reads CASSLEGTGTAEAFF. The CDR3 DNA reads TGTGCCAGCAGCTTAGAGGGGACAGGGACGGCTGAAGCTTTCTTT.